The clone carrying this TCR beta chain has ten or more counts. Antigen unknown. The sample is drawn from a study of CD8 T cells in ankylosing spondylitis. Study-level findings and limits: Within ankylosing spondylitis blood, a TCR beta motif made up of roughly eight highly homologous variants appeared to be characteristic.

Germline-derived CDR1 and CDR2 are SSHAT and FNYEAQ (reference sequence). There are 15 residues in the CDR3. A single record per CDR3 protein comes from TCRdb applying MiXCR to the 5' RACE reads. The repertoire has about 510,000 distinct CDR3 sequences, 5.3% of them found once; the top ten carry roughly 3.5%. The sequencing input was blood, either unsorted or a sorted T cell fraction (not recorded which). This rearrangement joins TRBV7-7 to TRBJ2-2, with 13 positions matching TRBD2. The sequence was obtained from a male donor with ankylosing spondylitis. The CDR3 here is CEGLAGTRNTGELFF. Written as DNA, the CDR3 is TGTGAGGGACTAGCGGGGACGAGAAACACCGGGGAGCTGTTTTTT.